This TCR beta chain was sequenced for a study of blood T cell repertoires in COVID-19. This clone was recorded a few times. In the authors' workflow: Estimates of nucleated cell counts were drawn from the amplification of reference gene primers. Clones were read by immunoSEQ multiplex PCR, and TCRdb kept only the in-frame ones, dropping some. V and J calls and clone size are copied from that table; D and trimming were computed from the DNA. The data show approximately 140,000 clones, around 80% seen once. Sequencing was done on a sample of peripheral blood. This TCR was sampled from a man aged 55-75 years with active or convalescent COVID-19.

As DNA, the CDR3 is TGTGCCAGCAGTCCCCTGGACAGGGAGGGTGAAGCTTTCTTT. Residues: CASSPLDREGEAFF. The chain recombines TRBV6-2 or TRBV6-3 with TRBJ1-1, with 8 bases aligning to TRBD1. Trimming at V came to 5 bases and at J to 7 bases, leaving 9 bases not matched to a gene. The V gene's germline CDR1 is MNHEY and CDR2 SVGEGT. This CDR3 region has 14 residues.